The clone carrying this T cell receptor (beta chain) was found once. Its antigen is not identified. The sample belongs to a study of CD8 T cells in Susac syndrome. Healthy donors matched for age and sex were used as controls. The TEMRA cells underwent FACS enrichment, while the CD8+ and CD4+ T cells underwent negative isolation. Findings of the study overall: It was acknowledged by the study that relatively few individuals were included in its TCR sequencing and HLA analysis.

CDR3 length equals 13 residues. The germline CDR1 and CDR2 sequences are LNHNV and YYDKDF (reference sequence). The V end lost 1 base, the J end lost 10 bases, and 11 bases lay between the germline ends. Random hexamers were used to reverse transcribe an amount of roughly 0.5 to 1 ug RNA. An immunoSEQ multiplex PCR amplified TCR beta CDR3 over 54 Vbeta and 13 Jbeta. TCRdb recomputed calls from the immunoSEQ multiplex PCR reads with MiXCR, one row per CDR3 protein. The sample yields approximately 170,000 distinct CDR3 sequences, just over 90% seen once. The sample comprised CD4+ T cells from PBMCs. The chain links TRBV15 to TRBJ2-1; D might be TRBD1 (6 bases). The receptor was derived from a human donor in good health. CDR3 DNA sequence: TGTGCCACCAGCAGAGGCCGGACAGCGGAGCAGTTCTTC. As protein: CATSRGRTAEQFF.